This is a list of T cell receptor beta chains from one sample in a study of blood T cells in healthy people across ages. TCRdb redid the calling of the 5' RACE reads with MiXCR, one entry per CDR3 protein. This table has more than 800,000 distinct CDR3 sequences, more than 35% appearing once. Sequencing was performed on blood. The origin of the receptors is an older woman in good health. Each CDR3 is given with its conserved first and last residue. A D gene is named only where the DNA matches it firmly. Rows give clone size only sometimes, using once, few, many, or a class for an expanded clone.

CDR3	DNA	size	length	V	J	D
CASSYGAGKNTEAFF	TGTGCCAGCAGTTATGGGGCAGGAAAGAACACTGAAGCTTTCTTT	.	15	TRBV6-5	TRBJ1-1	.
CASSVTGLNYGYTF	TGTGCCAGCAGCGTGACAGGGTTAAACTATGGCTACACCTTC	.	14	TRBV11-2	TRBJ1-2	TRBD1
CASSFRPPAGYQETQYF	TGTGCCAGCAGTTTTAGGCCCCCAGCGGGGTACCAAGAGACCCAGTACTTC	many	17	TRBV7-2	TRBJ2-5	TRBD2
CSARPGLAGEQETQYF	TGCAGTGCTAGACCTGGACTAGCGGGAGAACAAGAGACCCAGTACTTC	.	16	TRBV20-1	TRBJ2-5	TRBD2
CASSHRGWATQETQYF	TGTGCCAGCAGCCACCGGGGGTGGGCCACCCAAGAGACCCAGTACTTC	.	16	TRBV11-2	TRBJ2-5	.
CASSRNWQGRSGELFF	TGTGCCAGCAGCCGGAATTGGCAGGGAAGGTCCGGGGAGCTGTTTTTT	.	16	TRBV14	TRBJ2-2	.
CSVEEDGAYGYTF	TGCAGCGTTGAAGAGGACGGCGCTTATGGCTACACCTTC	.	13	TRBV29-1	TRBJ1-2	.
CASSPQGGGADTQYF	TGTGCCAGCAGCCCCCAGGGTGGAGGGGCAGATACGCAGTATTTT	.	15	TRBV7-2	TRBJ2-3	.
CSAKKILGTDTQYF	TGCAGTGCTAAGAAGATACTAGGCACAGATACGCAGTATTTT	few	14	TRBV20-1	TRBJ2-3	.
CAISKAGTVNTEAFF	TGTGCCATCAGTAAAGCCGGGACAGTAAACACTGAAGCTTTCTTT	few	15	TRBV10-3	TRBJ1-1	TRBD1
CASSDGLAGGLYQQYF	TGTGCCAGCAGTGATGGGCTAGCGGGAGGCTTGTACCAGCAGTACTTC	.	16	TRBV2	TRBJ2-7	TRBD2
CASTNVQGSYGYTF	TGTGCCAGCACCAACGTACAGGGTAGCTATGGCTACACCTTC	few	14	TRBV7-9	TRBJ1-2	.
CSALAGTGAYEQYF	TGCAGTGCTTTAGCCGGGACAGGGGCCTACGAGCAGTACTTC	few	14	TRBV20-1	TRBJ2-7	TRBD1
CASSGRDTALEADTQYF	TGTGCCAGCAGCGGACGGGATACGGCCCTGGAGGCAGATACGCAGTATTTT	few	17	TRBV9	TRBJ2-3	.
CASSSPGRAFAEQFF	TGTGCCAGCAGCTCTCCGGGCAGGGCATTTGCTGAGCAGTTCTTC	.	15	TRBV7-2	TRBJ2-1	.
CASSQDSGAGAYYEQYF	TGTGCCAGCAGCCAAGATTCGGGAGCGGGAGCCTACTACGAGCAGTACTTC	.	17	TRBV14	TRBJ2-7	TRBD2
CAWSEDDRGGQETQYF	TGTGCCTGGAGTGAAGACGATCGAGGCGGACAAGAGACCCAGTACTTC	.	16	TRBV30	TRBJ2-5	.
CASSTTGTSGLNEQFF	TGCGCCAGCAGCACTACCGGGACTAGCGGGCTCAATGAGCAGTTCTTC	few	16	TRBV5-1	TRBJ2-1	TRBD2
CASRPSGRPGEQYF	TGTGCCAGCAGGCCTAGCGGGAGGCCGGGGGAGCAGTACTTC	.	14	TRBV12-3/TRBV12-4	TRBJ2-5	TRBD2
CASSLRGAGERNEQYF	TGCGCCAGCAGCTTGCGTGGCGCAGGGGAGCGGAATGAGCAGTACTTC	.	16	TRBV5-1	TRBJ2-5	.
CSVVGTQYF	TGCAGCGTCGTAGGGACCCAGTACTTC	once	9	TRBV29-1	TRBJ2-5	.
CSARDPWTYLDEQFF	TGCAGTGCTAGAGATCCCTGGACTTATTTAGATGAGCAGTTCTTC	.	15	TRBV20-1	TRBJ2-1	.
CASSRDAGLNNEQFF	TGTGCCAGCAGCCGAGATGCGGGACTCAACAATGAGCAGTTCTTC	few	15	TRBV4-2	TRBJ2-1	.
CASSQHPRGDYGYTF	TGTGCCAGCAGCCAGCACCCCAGGGGTGACTATGGCTACACCTTC	once	15	TRBV4-2	TRBJ1-2	.
CASIRTGAFEAFF	TGTGCCAGCATCCGGACAGGGGCTTTTGAAGCTTTCTTT	.	13	TRBV12-3/TRBV12-4	TRBJ1-1	TRBD1
CASRAGSSTDTQYF	TGTGCCAGCAGGGCAGGATCTAGCACAGATACGCAGTATTTT	.	14	TRBV7-9	TRBJ2-3	.
CASTEPTSGRAKLAEQFF	TGTGCCAGCACCGAACCTACTAGCGGGAGGGCCAAATTGGCTGAGCAGTTCTTC	few	18	TRBV21-1	TRBJ2-1	.
CASSQARNEKLFF	TGTGCCAGCAGTCAGGCACGAAATGAAAAACTGTTTTTT	.	13	TRBV2	TRBJ1-4	.
CASSVYGQNTGELFF	TGTGCCAGCAGTGTTTACGGGCAGAACACCGGGGAGCTGTTTTTT	.	15	TRBV2	TRBJ2-2	.
CASSWLVEQFF	TGTGCCAGCAGTTGGCTAGTGGAACAGTTCTTC	.	11	TRBV6-2/TRBV6-3	TRBJ2-1	.
CASSLYPGAPTDTQYF	TGTGCCAGCAGTTTATATCCGGGAGCCCCCACAGATACGCAGTATTTT	.	16	TRBV27	TRBJ2-3	.
CSVPSRAGGTDTQYF	TGCAGTGTTCCCTCGCGGGCGGGAGGCACAGATACGCAGTATTTT	.	15	TRBV20-1	TRBJ2-3	TRBD2
CASSRTWDQGFEQFF	TGTGCCAGCAGCCGAACCTGGGATCAAGGCTTTGAGCAGTTCTTC	.	15	TRBV27	TRBJ2-1	.
CASSLVGLAGVGSYNEQFF	TGTGCCAGCAGCTTAGTGGGACTAGCGGGAGTTGGTTCCTACAATGAGCAGTTCTTC	many	19	TRBV7-2	TRBJ2-1	TRBD2
CASSPLPGHPAKNIQYF	TGTGCCAGCAGCCCCCTCCCGGGACACCCAGCCAAAAACATTCAGTACTTC	.	17	TRBV27	TRBJ2-4	.